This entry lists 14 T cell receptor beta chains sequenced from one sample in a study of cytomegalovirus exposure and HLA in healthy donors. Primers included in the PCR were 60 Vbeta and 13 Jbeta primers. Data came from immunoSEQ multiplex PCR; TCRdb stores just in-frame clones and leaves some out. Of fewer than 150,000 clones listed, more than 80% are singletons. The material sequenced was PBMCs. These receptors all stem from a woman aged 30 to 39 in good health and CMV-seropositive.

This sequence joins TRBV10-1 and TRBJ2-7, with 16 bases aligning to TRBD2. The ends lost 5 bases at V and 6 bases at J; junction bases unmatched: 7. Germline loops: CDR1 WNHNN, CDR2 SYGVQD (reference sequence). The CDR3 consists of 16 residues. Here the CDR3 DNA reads TGCGCCAGCAGTCCGGGACTAGCGGGAGGGCAGAGCGAGCAGTACTTC. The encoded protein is CASSPGLAGGQSEQYF.

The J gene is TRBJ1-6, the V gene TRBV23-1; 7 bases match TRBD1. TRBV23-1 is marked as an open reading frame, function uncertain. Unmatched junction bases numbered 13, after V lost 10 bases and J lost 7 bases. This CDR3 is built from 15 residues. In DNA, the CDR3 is TGCGCCAACCCGCGGGACAGTTATTGGAATTCACCCCTCCACTTT. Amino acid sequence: CANPRDSYWNSPLHF.

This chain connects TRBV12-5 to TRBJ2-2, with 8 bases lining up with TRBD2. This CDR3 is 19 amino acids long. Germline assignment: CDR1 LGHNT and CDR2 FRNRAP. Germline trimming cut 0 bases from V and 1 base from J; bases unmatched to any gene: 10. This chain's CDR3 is CASGLVLGGAGENTGELFF. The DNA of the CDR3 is TGTGCTAGTGGTTTGGTACTAGGAGGAGCGGGGGAGAACACCGGGGAGCTGTTTTTT.

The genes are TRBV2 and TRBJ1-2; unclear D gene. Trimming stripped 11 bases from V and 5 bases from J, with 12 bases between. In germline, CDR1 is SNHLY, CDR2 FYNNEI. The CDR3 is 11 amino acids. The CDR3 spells CAGRPEYGYTF. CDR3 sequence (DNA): TGTGCCGGCCGCCCGGAGTATGGCTACACCTTC.

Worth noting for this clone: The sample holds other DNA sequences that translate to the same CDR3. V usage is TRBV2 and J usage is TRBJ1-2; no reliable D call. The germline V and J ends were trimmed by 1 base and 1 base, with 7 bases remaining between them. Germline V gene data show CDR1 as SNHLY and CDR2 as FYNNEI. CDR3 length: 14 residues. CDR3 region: CASSEGRSNYGYTF. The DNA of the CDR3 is TGTGCCAGCAGTGAAGGGAGAAGTAACTATGGCTACACCTTC. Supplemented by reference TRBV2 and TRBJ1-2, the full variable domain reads EPEVTQTPSHQVTQMGQEVILRCVPISNHLYFYWYRQILGQKVEFLVSFYNNEISEKSEIFDDQFSVERPDGSNFTLKIRSTKLEDSAMYFCASSEGRSNYGYTFGSGTRLTVV.

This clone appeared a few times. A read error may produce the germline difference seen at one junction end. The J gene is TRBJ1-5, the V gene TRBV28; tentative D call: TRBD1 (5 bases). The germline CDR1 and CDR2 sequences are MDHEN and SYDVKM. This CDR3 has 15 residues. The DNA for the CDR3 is TGTGCCAGCAGGCTGACAGTGTCCCTCAATCAGCCCCGGCATTTT. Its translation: CASRLTVSLNQPRHF. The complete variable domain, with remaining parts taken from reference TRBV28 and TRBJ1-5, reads DVKVTQSSRYLVKRTGEKVFLECVQDMDHENMFWYRQDPGLGLRLIYFSYDVKMKEKGDIPEGYSVSREKKERFSLILESASTNQTSMYLCASRLTVSLNQPRHFGDGTRLSIL.

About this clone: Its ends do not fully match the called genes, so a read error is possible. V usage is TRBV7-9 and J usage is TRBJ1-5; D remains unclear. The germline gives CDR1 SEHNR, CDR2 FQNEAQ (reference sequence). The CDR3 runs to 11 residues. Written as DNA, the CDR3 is TGTTCCAGCACAGAAGATCAGCCCCAGCATTTT. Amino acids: CSSTEDQPQHF.

Here the CDR3 DNA reads TGCGCCAGCAGCTGGGACATGGAGGATGGCTACACCTTC. Amino acid sequence: CASSWDMEDGYTF. The chain links TRBV5-1 to TRBJ1-2; D is possibly TRBD1 (6 bases). V was shortened by 3 bases and J by 6 bases, with 12 bases between the two germline ends. Germline V gene sequence: CDR1 SGHRS, CDR2 YFSETQ. The CDR3 length is 13 residues.

The CDR3, as DNA: TGTGCCAGCAGCTTAGTAGCGGGCCAGCCCCAGCATTTT. Its translation is CASSLVAGQPQHF. The chain couples TRBV7-2 to TRBJ1-5, with D unresolved. Germline lookup yields CDR1 SGHTA and CDR2 FQGNSA. CDR3 length equals 13 residues. The V end was cut by 1 base, the J end by 7 bases, with 8 bases between.

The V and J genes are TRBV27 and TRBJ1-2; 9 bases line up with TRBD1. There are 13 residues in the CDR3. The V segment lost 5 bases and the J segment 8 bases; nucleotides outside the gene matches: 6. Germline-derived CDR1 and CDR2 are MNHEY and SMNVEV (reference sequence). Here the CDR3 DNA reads TGTGCCAGCAGTGTACAGGGGGCTGGGGGCTACACCTTC. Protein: CASSVQGAGGYTF.

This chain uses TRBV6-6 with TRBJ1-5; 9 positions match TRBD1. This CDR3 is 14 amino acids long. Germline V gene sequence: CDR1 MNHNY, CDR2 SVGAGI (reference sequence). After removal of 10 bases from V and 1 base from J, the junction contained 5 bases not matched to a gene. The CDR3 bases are TGTGCCACCATACAGGGGGCGAGCAATCAGCCCCAGCATTTT. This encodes CATIQGASNQPQHF.

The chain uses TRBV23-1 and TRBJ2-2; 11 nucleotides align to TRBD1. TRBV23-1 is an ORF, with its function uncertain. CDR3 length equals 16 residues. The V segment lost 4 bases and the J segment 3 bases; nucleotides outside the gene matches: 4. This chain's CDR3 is CASSPPGQGDTGELFF. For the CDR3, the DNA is TGCGCCAGCAGTCCCCCGGGACAGGGGGACACCGGGGAGCTGTTTTTT.

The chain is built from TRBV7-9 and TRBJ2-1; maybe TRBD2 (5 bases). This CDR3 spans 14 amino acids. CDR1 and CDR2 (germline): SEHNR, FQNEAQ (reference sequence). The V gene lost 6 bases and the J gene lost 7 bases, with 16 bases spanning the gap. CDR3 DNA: TGTGCCAGCAGTTCCGCCCTCCCGGGGAATGAGCAGTTCTTC. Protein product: CASSSALPGNEQFF. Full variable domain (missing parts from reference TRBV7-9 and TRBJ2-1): DTGVSQNPRHKITKRGQNVTFRCDPISEHNRLYWYRQTLGQGPEFLTYFQNEAQLEKSRLLSDRFSAERPKGSFSTLEIQRTEQGDSAMYLCASSSALPGNEQFFGPGTRLTVL.

The CDR3 sequence: CASSQGLAGGVQETQYF. The DNA for the CDR3 is TGCGCCAGCAGCCAGGGACTAGCGGGAGGCGTCCAAGAGACCCAGTACTTC. The rearrangement joins TRBV4-1 to TRBJ2-5; 15 positions agree with TRBD2. This CDR3 is built from 17 residues. Looked up from germline, CDR1 is MGHRA and CDR2 is YSYEKL. Unmatched junction bases numbered 3, after V lost 3 bases and J lost 1 base.